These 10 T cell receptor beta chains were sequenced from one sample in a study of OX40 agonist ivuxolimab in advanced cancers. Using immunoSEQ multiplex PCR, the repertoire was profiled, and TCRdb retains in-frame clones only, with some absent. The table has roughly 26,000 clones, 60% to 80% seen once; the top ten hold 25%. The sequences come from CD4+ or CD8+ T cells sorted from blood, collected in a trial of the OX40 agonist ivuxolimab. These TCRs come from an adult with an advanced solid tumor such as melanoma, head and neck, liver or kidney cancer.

In nucleotides, the CDR3 is TGTGCCATTTCCACAGGGTATAGCAATCAGCCCCAGCATTTT. Translated, it gives CAISTGYSNQPQHF. The V gene is TRBV7-9, the J gene TRBJ1-5, with D possibly TRBD1 on 6 matching bases. The CDR3 sequence is 14 residues long. The V end was cut by 10 bases, the J end by 0 bases, with 13 bases between. Germline lookup yields CDR1 SEHNR and CDR2 FQNEAQ (reference sequence).

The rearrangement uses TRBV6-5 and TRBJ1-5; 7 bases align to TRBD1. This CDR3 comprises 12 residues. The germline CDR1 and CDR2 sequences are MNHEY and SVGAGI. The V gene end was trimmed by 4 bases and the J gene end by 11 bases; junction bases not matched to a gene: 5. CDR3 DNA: TGTGCCAGCAGTTCTTGGGACAGTACCCAGCATTTT. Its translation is CASSSWDSTQHF.

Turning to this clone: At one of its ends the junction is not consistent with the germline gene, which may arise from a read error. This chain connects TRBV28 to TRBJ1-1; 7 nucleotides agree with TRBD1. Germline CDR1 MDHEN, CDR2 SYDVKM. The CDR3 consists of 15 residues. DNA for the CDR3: TGTGCCAGCAGTTTAATCAGGGGGGTGAACGCTGAAGCTTTCTTT. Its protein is CASSLIRGVNAEAFF.

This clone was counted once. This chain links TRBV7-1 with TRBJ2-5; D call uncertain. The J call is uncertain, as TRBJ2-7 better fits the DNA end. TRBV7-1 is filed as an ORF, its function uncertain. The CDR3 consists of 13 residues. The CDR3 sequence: CASSLVHGDEQYF. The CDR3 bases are TGTGCCAGCAGCTTAGTCCATGGGGACGAGCAGTACTTC.

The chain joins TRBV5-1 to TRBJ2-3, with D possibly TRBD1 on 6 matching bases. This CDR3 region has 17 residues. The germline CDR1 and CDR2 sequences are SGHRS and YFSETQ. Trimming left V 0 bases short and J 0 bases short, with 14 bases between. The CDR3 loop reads CASSLAEGVWSTDTQYF. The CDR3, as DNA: TGCGCCAGCAGCTTGGCCGAGGGGGTTTGGAGCACAGATACGCAGTATTTT.

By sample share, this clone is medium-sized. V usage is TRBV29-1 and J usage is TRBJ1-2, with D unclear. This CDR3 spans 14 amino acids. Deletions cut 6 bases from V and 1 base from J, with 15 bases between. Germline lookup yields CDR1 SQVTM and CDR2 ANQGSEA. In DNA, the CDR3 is TGCAGCGTGGCAGCCAGCGATCTTAACTATGGCTACACCTTC. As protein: CSVAASDLNYGYTF.

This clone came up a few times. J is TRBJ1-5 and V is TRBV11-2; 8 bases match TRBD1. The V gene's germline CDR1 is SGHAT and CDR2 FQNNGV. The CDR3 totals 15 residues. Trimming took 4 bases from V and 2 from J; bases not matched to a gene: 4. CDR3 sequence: CASSSTGEGNQPQHF. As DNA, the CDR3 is TGTGCCAGCAGCTCGACAGGGGAAGGCAATCAGCCCCAGCATTTT.

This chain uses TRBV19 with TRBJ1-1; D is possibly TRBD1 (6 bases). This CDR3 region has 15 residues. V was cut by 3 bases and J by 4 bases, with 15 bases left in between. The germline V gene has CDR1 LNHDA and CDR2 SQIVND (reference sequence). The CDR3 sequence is CASSISDSMSTEAFF. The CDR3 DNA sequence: TGTGCCAGTAGTATCTCGGACAGCATGAGCACTGAAGCTTTCTTT.

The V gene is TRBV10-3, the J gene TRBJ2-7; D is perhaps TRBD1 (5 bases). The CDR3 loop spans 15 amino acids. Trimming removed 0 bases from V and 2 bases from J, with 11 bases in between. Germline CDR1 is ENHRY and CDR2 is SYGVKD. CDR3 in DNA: TGTGCCATCAGTGAGTCAGCAGGGTCCCCCTACGAGCAGTACTTC. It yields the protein CAISESAGSPYEQYF.

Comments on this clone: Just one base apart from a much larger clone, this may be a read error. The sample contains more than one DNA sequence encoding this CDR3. CDR3: CASSLSGETQYF. CDR3 bases: TGTGCCAGCAGCTTATCTGGGGAGACCCAGTACTTC. The chain links TRBV7-6 to TRBJ2-5; no definite D call. Germline V lookup: CDR1 SGHVS, CDR2 FNYEAQ. The CDR3 is 12 amino acids. V lost 2 bases to trimming and J lost 5 bases, with 6 bases between them.